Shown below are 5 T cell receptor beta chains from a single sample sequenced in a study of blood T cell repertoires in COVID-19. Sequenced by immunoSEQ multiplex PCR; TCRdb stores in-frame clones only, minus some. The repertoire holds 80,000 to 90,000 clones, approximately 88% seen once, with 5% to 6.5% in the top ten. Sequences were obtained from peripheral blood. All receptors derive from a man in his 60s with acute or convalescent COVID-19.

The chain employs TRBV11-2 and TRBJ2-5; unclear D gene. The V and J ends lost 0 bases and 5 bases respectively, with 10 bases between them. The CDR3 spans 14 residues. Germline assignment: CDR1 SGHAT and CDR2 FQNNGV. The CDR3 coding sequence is TGTGCCAGCAGCTTAGATGGGCTTTCTGAGACCCAGTACTTC. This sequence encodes CASSLDGLSETQYF.

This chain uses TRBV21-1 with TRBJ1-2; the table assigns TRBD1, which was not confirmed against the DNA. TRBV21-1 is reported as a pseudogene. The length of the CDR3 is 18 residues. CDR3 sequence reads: CASSIPRDRGLQVGGYTF. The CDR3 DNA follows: TGTGCCAGCAGCATCCCCCGGGACAGGGGGCTCCAAGTTGGTGGCTACACCTTC.

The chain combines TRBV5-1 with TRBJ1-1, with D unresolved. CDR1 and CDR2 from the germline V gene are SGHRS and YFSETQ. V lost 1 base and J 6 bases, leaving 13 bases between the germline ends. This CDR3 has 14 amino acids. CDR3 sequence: CASSLTSGFAEAFF. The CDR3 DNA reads TGCGCCAGCAGCTTGACTTCCGGGTTCGCTGAAGCTTTCTTT.

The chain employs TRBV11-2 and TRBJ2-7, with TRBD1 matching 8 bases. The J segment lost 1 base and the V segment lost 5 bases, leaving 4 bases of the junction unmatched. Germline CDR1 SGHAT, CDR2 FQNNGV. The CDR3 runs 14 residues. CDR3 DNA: TGTGCCAGCAGCCCAGGACAGGGATCCTACGAGCAGTACTTC. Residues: CASSPGQGSYEQYF.

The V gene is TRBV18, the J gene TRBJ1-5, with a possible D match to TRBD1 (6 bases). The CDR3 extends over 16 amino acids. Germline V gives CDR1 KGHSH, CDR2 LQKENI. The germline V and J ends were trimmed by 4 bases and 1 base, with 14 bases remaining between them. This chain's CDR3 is CASSLGQPLSNQPQHF. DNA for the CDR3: TGTGCCAGCTCACTAGGACAGCCCTTAAGCAATCAGCCCCAGCATTTT.